A single sample gave rise to the 20 T cell receptor beta chains below, sequenced in a study of brain T cells in children with intractable seizures. Generated by immunoSEQ multiplex PCR, the TCRdb table keeps only in-frame clones and is missing some. The table has tens of thousands of clones, around 91% seen once; the top ten hold around 25%. Source: peripheral blood, taken at surgery. These receptors were collected from a girl aged 2 to 10 with Rasmussen encephalitis and intractable seizures.

This clone was recorded a few times. This chain joins TRBV4-1 and TRBJ2-3, with D perhaps TRBD1 or TRBD2 (6 bases each). V was shortened by 4 bases and J by 3 bases, with 23 bases between the two germline ends. The CDR3 runs 18 residues. Germline values: CDR1 MGHRA, CDR2 YSYEKL. The CDR3 reads CASSPGAPTATRTDTQYF. As DNA, the CDR3 is TGCGCCAGCAGCCCGGGGGCCCCGACAGCGACTAGGACAGATACGCAGTATTTT.

V and J are TRBV6-5 and TRBJ1-1; weak D call: TRBD1 (5 bases). V dropped 6 bases and J dropped 4 bases, with 15 bases sitting between them. The germline CDR1 and CDR2 sequences are MNHEY and SVGAGI. The CDR3 spans 14 residues. CDR3 in DNA: TGTGCCAGCAGGGCTGAGGTGACAGCCACTGAAGCTTTCTTT. Translated: CASRAEVTATEAFF.

CDR3 bases: TGTGCCAGCAGTGGCCCCTTACGTGGGAGCACTGAAGCTTTCTTT. Its translation is CASSGPLRGSTEAFF. The genes are TRBV28 and TRBJ1-1; D unresolved. This CDR3 is built from 15 residues. Trimming removed 5 bases from V and 4 bases from J, with 17 bases in between. CDR1 MDHEN and CDR2 SYDVKM come from the germline V gene.

This chain links TRBV25-1 with TRBJ2-7; unclear D gene. The CDR3 covers 15 residues. CDR1 is MGHDK and CDR2 is SYGVNS in the germline V gene. V gave up 1 base and J gave up 3 bases, with 13 bases separating them. The CDR3 sequence: CASSELIGGNYEQYF. The CDR3 nucleotides read TGTGCCAGCAGTGAATTGATAGGCGGAAACTACGAGCAGTACTTC.

J is TRBJ1-1 and V is TRBV11-1, with D maybe TRBD1 (6 bases). The V and J ends lost 5 bases and 5 bases respectively, with 18 bases between them. Germline CDR1 and CDR2: SGHAT and FQDESV (reference sequence). This CDR3 has 15 residues. DNA of the CDR3: TGTGCCAGCAGCGTGGGCGAAGGGGGATGGACTGAAGCTTTCTTT. Translation gives CASSVGEGGWTEAFF.

The chain couples TRBV5-5 to TRBJ2-1; no clear D gene. CDR3 length: 11 residues. CDR1 is SGHKS and CDR2 is YYEKEE in the germline V gene (reference sequence). V was clipped by 1 base and J by 10 bases, with 6 bases between them. This CDR3 reads CASSLKGEQFF. CDR3 bases: TGTGCCAGCAGCTTGAAGGGAGAGCAGTTCTTC.

V is TRBV5-1 and J is TRBJ2-2; 11 bases match TRBD2. Unmatched junction bases numbered 2, after V lost 3 bases and J lost 1 base. CDR3 length: 16 residues. Per germline, CDR1 SGHRS and CDR2 YFSETQ. The CDR3 DNA follows: TGCGCCAGCAGCTCCCTAGCGGGAGGGAACACCGGGGAGCTGTTTTTT. Encoded protein: CASSSLAGGNTGELFF.

This rearrangement joins TRBV18 to TRBJ2-2, with TRBD1 matching over 7 bases. Germline CDR1 reads KGHSH; CDR2 reads LQKENI. With V trimmed by 4 bases and J by 7 bases, 6 bases remained unmatched. The CDR3 spans 14 residues. The CDR3 loop reads CASSLGTEGGELFF. The CDR3 DNA reads as TGTGCCAGCTCACTCGGGACAGAAGGCGGGGAGCTGTTTTTT. The whole variable domain, remainder taken from reference TRBV18 and TRBJ2-2, is NAGVMQNPRHLVRRRGQEARLRCSPMKGHSHVYWYRQLPEEGLKFMVYLQKENIIDESGMPKERFSAEFPKEGPSILRIQQVVRGDSAAYFCASSLGTEGGELFFGEGSRLTVL.

The chain links TRBV11-2 to TRBJ2-1, with 13 bases that match TRBD2. Germline loops: CDR1 SGHAT, CDR2 FQNNGV. The CDR3 extends over 15 amino acids. Losses at the gene ends were 4 bases for V and 8 bases for J; bases not matched to a gene: 5. This chain's CDR3 is CASSSGLAGVHEQFF. The CDR3 nucleotides read TGTGCCAGCAGCTCCGGACTAGCGGGAGTTCATGAGCAGTTCTTC.

This rearrangement joins TRBV5-1 to TRBJ1-1, with D tentatively TRBD1 (5 bases). V lost 0 bases and J lost 3, with 9 bases in between. Germline CDR1 is SGHRS and CDR2 is YFSETQ. CDR3 size: 14 residues. The CDR3 is CASSLEGMDTEAFF. CDR3 DNA: TGCGCCAGCAGCTTGGAGGGGATGGACACTGAAGCTTTCTTT.

The chain combines TRBV2 with TRBJ1-6; TRBD1 matches at 8 bases. The CDR3 extends over 15 amino acids. With V trimmed by 6 bases and J by 4 bases, 5 bases remained unmatched. The germline CDR1 and CDR2 sequences are SNHLY and FYNNEI. The chain's CDR3 is CASSGTGGYNSPLHF. In nucleotides, the CDR3 is TGTGCCAGCAGCGGGACAGGCGGATATAATTCACCCCTCCACTTT.

The chain carries TRBV7-9 and TRBJ2-7; D call uncertain. Germline assignment: CDR1 SEHNR and CDR2 FQNEAQ (reference sequence). The length of the CDR3 is 11 residues. Trimming took 5 bases from V and 3 from J, leaving 5 bases between them. For the CDR3, the DNA is TGTGCCAGCAGCGAAGACTACGAGCAGTACTTC. This translates into CASSEDYEQYF.

This chain connects TRBV6-5 to TRBJ2-7, with TRBD1 identical over 9 bases. The V and J ends lost 6 bases and 4 bases, in that order; junction bases with no gene match: 7. The germline gives CDR1 MNHEY, CDR2 SVGAGI. The CDR3 length is 14 residues. The CDR3 DNA reads as TGTGCCAGCAGCATACAGGGGGCTAAATACGAGCAGTACTTC. It encodes CASSIQGAKYEQYF.

V usage is TRBV7-2 and J usage is TRBJ1-4, with TRBD1 as a possible D gene (5 bases). V dropped 4 bases and J dropped 5 bases, with 14 bases sitting between them. CDR1 SGHTA and CDR2 FQGNSA come from the germline V gene. The CDR3 spans 15 residues. The CDR3 protein is CASSSGNGGNEKLFF. For the CDR3, the DNA is TGTGCCAGCAGCTCGGGTAACGGGGGGAATGAAAAACTGTTTTTT. The full variable domain, rest sourced from reference TRBV7-2 and TRBJ1-4, is GAGVSQSPSNKVTEKGKDVELRCDPISGHTALYWYRQSLGQGLEFLIYFQGNSAPDKSGLPSDRFSAERTGGSVSTLTIQRTQQEDSAVYLCASSSGNGGNEKLFFGSGTQLSVL.

The V and J genes are TRBV28 and TRBJ2-5, with D uncertain. V was pared by 4 bases and J by 3 bases, with 6 bases between. Per germline, CDR1 MDHEN and CDR2 SYDVKM. The CDR3 loop spans 12 amino acids. For the CDR3, the DNA is TGTGCCAGCAGTTCGGGTAAAGAGACCCAGTACTTC. Amino acid sequence: CASSSGKETQYF.

The chain joins TRBV27 to TRBJ2-7; 7 nucleotides align to TRBD2. There are 14 residues in the CDR3. Per the germline V gene, CDR1 is MNHEY and CDR2 is SMNVEV (reference sequence). Losses at the gene ends were 5 bases for V and 2 bases for J; bases not matched to a gene: 6. The CDR3 protein is CASSGKGTTYEQYF. The CDR3 DNA reads as TGTGCCAGCAGTGGCAAAGGGACTACCTACGAGCAGTACTTC.

The V gene is TRBV3-1 (or the pseudogene TRBV3-2), the J gene TRBJ1-1; weak D call: TRBD1 (6 bases). The CDR3 is made up of 14 amino acids. Germline CDR1 is LGHDT and CDR2 is YNNKEL (reference sequence). V shed 5 bases and J shed 4 bases, with 14 bases lying between them. The CDR3 coding sequence is TGTGCCAGCAGCAAACAGGGTGGGGGCACTGAAGCTTTCTTT. It specifies CASSKQGGGTEAFF.

CDR3 in DNA: TGTGCCACCAGCAGAGATGGAGGAGGACGTGGCACCGGGGAGCTGTTTTTT. It encodes CATSRDGGGRGTGELFF. This chain joins TRBV15 and TRBJ2-2, with TRBD2 as a possible D gene (5 bases). The CDR3 runs 17 residues. The ends were cut back, 0 bases at V and 4 bases at J, with 15 bases in the middle. Germline loops: CDR1 LNHNV, CDR2 YYDKDF (reference sequence).

Points on this clone: An end of the junction does not agree with germline; a read error may underlie this. The J gene is TRBJ1-2, the V gene TRBV9; a possible D gene is TRBD1 (5 bases). The CDR3 has 11 residues. Germline-derived CDR1 and CDR2 are SGDLS and YYNGEE. The CDR3 region is CATSGGEGYTF. In DNA form, the CDR3 reads TGTGCCACCAGCGGGGGGGAAGGCTACACCTTC.

V and J are TRBV5-1 and TRBJ1-4; TRBD1 matches at 8 bases. Germline V gene data show CDR1 as SGHRS and CDR2 as YFSETQ. With 0 bases clipped from V and 4 bases from J, the junction kept 5 bases outside the gene matches. This CDR3 region has 16 residues. For the CDR3, the DNA is TGCGCCAGCAGCTTGGCCCGGACAGGGATTAATGAAAAACTGTTTTTT. Translation gives CASSLARTGINEKLFF.